Listed below are T cell receptor beta chains from one sample, sequenced in a study of blood T cell repertoires in COVID-19. Only in-frame clones appear in the TCRdb table, and some are missing; sequencing was by immunoSEQ multiplex PCR. Here the sample spans about 140,000 clones, approximately 84% being singletons. Sequenced sample: peripheral blood. All receptors derive from a human donor in a cohort sampled during active COVID-19. Each CDR3 is given with its conserved first and last residue. D genes are given only for firm matches. Rows may omit the clone size; those that give it use once, few, many or a size class.

size	V	D	J	CDR3	DNA
.	TRBV4-3	.	TRBJ1-1	CAGTGWDTEAFF	TGCGCGGGAACAGGGTGGGACACTGAAGCTTTCTTT
.	TRBV5-6	TRBD1	TRBJ2-5	CASSSDRERQETQYF	TGTGCCAGCAGCTCAGACAGGGAGCGTCAAGAGACCCAGTACTTC
.	TRBV19	TRBD2	TRBJ2-1	CASSATSGGTNNEQFF	TGTGCCAGTAGTGCCACTAGCGGGGGGACAAACAATGAGCAGTTCTTC
.	TRBV7-2	TRBD2	TRBJ2-1	CASSLAKTSGSSYNEQFF	TGTGCCAGCAGCTTAGCGAAGACTAGCGGAAGCTCCTACAATGAGCAGTTCTTC
once	TRBV5-1	TRBD2	TRBJ2-5	CASSLALAGVRGETQYF	TGCGCCAGCAGCTTGGCACTAGCGGGGGTGAGGGGAGAGACCCAGTACTTC
.	TRBV7-9	.	TRBJ1-1	CASSLVQGGTEAFF	TGTGCCAGCAGCTTAGTGCAGGGAGGCACTGAAGCTTTCTTT
.	TRBV9	.	TRBJ2-1	CASSPEWGTEAYYNEQFF	TGTGCCAGCAGCCCTGAGTGGGGCACAGAGGCGTATTACAATGAGCAGTTCTTC
.	TRBV5-1	.	TRBJ2-5	CASSWAQETQYF	TGCGCCAGCAGCTGGGCCCAAGAGACCCAGTACTTC
.	TRBV7-2	.	TRBJ2-7	CASSSEGGYEQYF	TGTGCCAGCAGCTCCGAAGGGGGCTACGAGCAGTACTTC
.	TRBV18	.	TRBJ1-3	CASSPGEGPPGNTIYF	TGTGCCAGCTCACCCGGGGAGGGTCCCCCTGGAAACACCATATATTTT
.	TRBV7-2	.	TRBJ2-5	CASSLAGGPETQYF	TGTGCCAGCAGCTTAGCGGGGGGGCCTGAGACCCAGTACTTC
.	TRBV28	.	TRBJ1-2	CASTRDTSFYGYTF	TGTGCCAGCACCCGGGACACAAGTTTCTATGGCTACACCTTC
.	TRBV5-1	TRBD1	TRBJ1-1	CASSLHRGSTEAFF	TGCGCCAGCAGCTTACACAGGGGAAGTACTGAAGCTTTCTTT
.	TRBV9	TRBD1	TRBJ1-1	CASSMGQGDTEAFF	TGTGCCAGCAGCATGGGACAGGGAGACACTGAAGCTTTCTTT
.	TRBV4-2	TRBD2	TRBJ2-5	CASSLGQGLAGLAGKTQYF	TGTGCCAGCAGCCTAGGACAGGGACTAGCGGGTCTCGCGGGGAAGACCCAGTACTTC
.	TRBV5-1	.	TRBJ1-2	CASSLGDKTNYGYTF	TGCGCCAGCAGCTTGGGGGACAAGACTAACTATGGCTACACCTTC
.	TRBV24-1	.	TRBJ2-7	CATSAGVEAEQYF	TGTGCCACCAGTGCGGGGGTCGAGGCCGAGCAGTACTTC
.	TRBV20-1	TRBD2	TRBJ2-1	CSASSGGGVGEQFF	TGCAGTGCTAGTTCCGGGGGGGGTGTTGGTGAGCAGTTCTTC
few	TRBV15	.	TRBJ2-1	CATSREEGGLQFF	TGTGCCACCAGCAGAGAGGAAGGGGGTTTGCAGTTCTTC
once	TRBV10-3	.	TRBJ1-1	CAIQGLPNTEAFF	TGTGCCATCCAAGGACTCCCGAACACTGAAGCTTTCTTT
.	TRBV19	.	TRBJ1-6	CASSVTRGNSPLHF	TGTGCCAGTAGTGTCACAAGGGGGAATTCACCCCTCCACTTT
.	TRBV7-6	TRBD2	TRBJ2-5	CASSVSGGLSPQETQYF	TGTGCCAGCAGCGTTAGCGGGGGGTTATCTCCACAAGAGACCCAGTACTTC
.	TRBV7-2	TRBD2	TRBJ2-3	CASSLFVAGGTDTQYF	TGTGCCAGCAGCTTATTCGTAGCGGGGGGGACAGATACGCAGTATTTT
.	TRBV5-4	TRBD1	TRBJ1-6	CASSLTGGSYNSPLHF	TGTGCCAGCAGCCTGACAGGGGGTTCCTATAATTCACCCCTCCACTTT
.	TRBV5-1	TRBD2	TRBJ2-7	CASRYLAGPTYEQYF	TGCGCCAGCAGATATCTAGCGGGGCCTACCTACGAGCAGTACTTC
once	TRBV5-8	.	TRBJ2-5	CASSPDGVQETQYF	TGTGCCAGCAGCCCGGATGGAGTCCAAGAGACCCAGTACTTC
.	TRBV12-5	TRBD1	TRBJ1-2	CASGLITGTGRRYGYTF	TGTGCTAGTGGTTTGATTACCGGGACAGGGAGGAGGTATGGCTACACCTTC
.	TRBV9	TRBD2	TRBJ2-2	CASSPRLAASTGELFF	TGTGCCAGCAGCCCACGACTAGCGGCTAGCACCGGGGAGCTGTTTTTT
.	TRBV9	TRBD1	TRBJ1-4	CASSAWTGGVEKLFF	TGTGCCAGCAGCGCCTGGACAGGGGGTGTAGAAAAACTGTTTTTT
.	TRBV19	TRBD1	TRBJ2-1	CATSRDRDNEQFF	TGTGCCACTTCTCGAGACAGGGATAATGAGCAGTTCTTC
.	TRBV4-3	TRBD1	TRBJ2-1	CASSPSPGTDYNEQFF	TGCGCCAGCAGCCCGTCTCCGGGGACAGATTACAATGAGCAGTTCTTC
.	TRBV6-2/TRBV6-3	.	TRBJ2-7	CASSYLDEQYF	TGTGCCAGCAGTTACCTAGACGAGCAGTACTTC
once	TRBV5-1	TRBD1	TRBJ1-2	CASSSDRVYGYTF	TGCGCCAGCAGCTCTGACAGGGTCTATGGCTACACCTTC
.	TRBV30	TRBD1	TRBJ2-2	CASRSGTGGPVNTGELFF	TGTGCCTCCCGGTCCGGGACAGGGGGCCCAGTGAACACCGGGGAGCTGTTTTTT
.	TRBV19	.	TRBJ1-5	CASSPRRGNQPQHF	TGTGCCAGTAGCCCTCGACGGGGCAATCAGCCCCAGCATTTT
.	TRBV3-1/TRBV3-2	.	TRBJ1-1	CASSTQGMNTEAFF	TGTGCCAGCAGCACCCAGGGGATGAACACTGAAGCTTTCTTT
.	TRBV13	TRBD1	TRBJ2-7	CASSFRGQGYDEQYF	TGTGCCAGCAGCTTCAGGGGACAGGGTTACGACGAGCAGTACTTC
.	TRBV7-6	.	TRBJ2-5	CASSLAPGGGGSGTQYF	TGTGCCAGCAGCTTAGCGCCCGGAGGGGGGGGAAGCGGGACCCAGTACTTC
.	TRBV7-2	TRBD2	TRBJ2-7	CASRGGGYEQYF	TGTGCCAGCCGCGGGGGAGGCTACGAGCAGTACTTC
.	TRBV3-1/TRBV3-2	TRBD1	TRBJ1-3	CASSLGQGASGNTIYF	TGTGCCAGCAGCCTCGGACAGGGAGCCTCTGGAAACACCATATATTTT
.	TRBV27	.	TRBJ1-6	CASTTPSVQGFNSPLHF	TGTGCCAGCACGACACCGTCGGTCCAGGGTTTTAATTCACCCCTCCACTTT
.	TRBV5-4	TRBD1	TRBJ2-2	CASSFRDRANTGELFF	TGTGCCAGCAGCTTCCGGGACAGGGCGAACACCGGGGAGCTGTTTTTT
.	TRBV11-2	.	TRBJ2-3	CASHSSTADTQYF	TGTGCCAGCCACTCCTCCACGGCAGATACGCAGTATTTT
.	TRBV5-6	.	TRBJ1-3	CASSELPDSSGNTIYF	TGTGCCAGCAGCGAATTACCGGACAGCTCTGGAAACACCATATATTTT
.	TRBV4-3	.	TRBJ1-6	CASSQDPGMSPLHF	TGCGCCAGCAGCCAAGATCCAGGGATGTCACCCCTCCACTTT
.	TRBV9	.	TRBJ2-3	CASSLGASTDTQYF	TGTGCCAGCAGCCTAGGGGCAAGCACAGATACGCAGTATTTT
.	TRBV11-3	TRBD2	TRBJ2-2	CASSLAPLLAGGDTGELFF	TGTGCCAGCAGCTTAGCTCCCCTACTAGCGGGGGGCGACACCGGGGAGCTGTTTTTT
once	TRBV5-5	TRBD2	TRBJ2-5	CASSVSGVQETQYF	TGTGCCAGCAGCGTAAGCGGGGTCCAGGAGACCCAGTACTTC
.	TRBV5-6	.	TRBJ2-2	CASSLWGGGGELFF	TGTGCCAGCAGCCTTTGGGGGGGCGGCGGGGAGCTGTTTTTT
.	TRBV7-6	TRBD1	TRBJ1-2	CASSLMGQANYGYTF	TGTGCCAGCAGCTTAATGGGACAGGCTAACTATGGCTACACCTTC
once	TRBV5-6	TRBD2	TRBJ2-1	CASSSLAGGPSSHEQFF	TGTGCCAGCAGTTCTCTAGCGGGGGGCCCCTCTAGCCATGAGCAGTTCTTC
few	TRBV7-9	.	TRBJ1-5	CASTLGRGQPQHF	TGTGCCAGCACCTTAGGTAGGGGACAGCCCCAGCATTTT
.	TRBV30	TRBD2	TRBJ2-3	CAWDPSGGGDTQYF	TGTGCCTGGGATCCTAGCGGGGGAGGAGATACGCAGTATTTT